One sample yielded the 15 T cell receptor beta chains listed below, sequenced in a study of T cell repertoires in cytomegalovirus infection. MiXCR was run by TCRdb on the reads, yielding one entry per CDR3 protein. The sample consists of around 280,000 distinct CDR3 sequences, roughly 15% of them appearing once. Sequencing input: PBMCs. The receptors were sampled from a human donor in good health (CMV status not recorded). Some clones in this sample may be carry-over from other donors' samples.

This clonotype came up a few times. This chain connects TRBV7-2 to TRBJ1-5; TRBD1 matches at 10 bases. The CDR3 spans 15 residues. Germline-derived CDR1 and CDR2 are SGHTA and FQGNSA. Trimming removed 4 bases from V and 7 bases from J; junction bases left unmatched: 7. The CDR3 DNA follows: TGTGCCAGCAGCTCCTGGGACAGGGGACCCCAGCCCCAGCATTTT. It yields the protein CASSSWDRGPQPQHF.

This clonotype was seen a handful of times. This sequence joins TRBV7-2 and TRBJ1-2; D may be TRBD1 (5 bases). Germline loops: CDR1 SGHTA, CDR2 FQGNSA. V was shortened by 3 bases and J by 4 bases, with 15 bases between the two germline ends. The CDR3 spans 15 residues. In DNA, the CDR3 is TGTGCCAGCAGCTTTAGTGGGGGGATTAGCTATGGCTACACCTTC. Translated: CASSFSGGISYGYTF.

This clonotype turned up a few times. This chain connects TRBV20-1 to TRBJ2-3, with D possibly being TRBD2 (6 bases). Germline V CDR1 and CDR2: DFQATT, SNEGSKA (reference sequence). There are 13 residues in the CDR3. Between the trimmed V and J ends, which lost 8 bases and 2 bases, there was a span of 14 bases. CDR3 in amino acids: CSQGSGYTDTQYF. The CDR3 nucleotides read TGCAGTCAGGGTAGCGGTTACACAGATACGCAGTATTTT.

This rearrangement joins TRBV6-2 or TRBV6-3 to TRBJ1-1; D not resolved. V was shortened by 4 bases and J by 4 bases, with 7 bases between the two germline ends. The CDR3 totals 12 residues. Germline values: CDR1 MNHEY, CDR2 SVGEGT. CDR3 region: CASSWPGTEAFF. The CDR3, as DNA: TGTGCCAGCAGTTGGCCGGGCACTGAAGCTTTCTTT.

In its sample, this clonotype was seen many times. CDR3 sequence: CASTVGRMNTEAFF. For the CDR3, the DNA is TGTGCCAGCACCGTGGGACGGATGAACACTGAAGCTTTCTTT. The rearrangement links TRBV7-9 to TRBJ1-1, with D perhaps matching TRBD1 (5 bases). Trimming left V 7 bases short and J 0 bases short, with 12 bases between. The germline gives CDR1 SEHNR, CDR2 FQNEAQ (reference sequence). The CDR3 consists of 14 residues. The full variable domain, its missing parts supplied by reference TRBV7-9 and TRBJ1-1, is DTGVSQNPRHKITKRGQNVTFRCDPISEHNRLYWYRQTLGQGPEFLTYFQNEAQLEKSRLLSDRFSAERPKGSFSTLEIQRTEQGDSAMYLCASTVGRMNTEAFFGQGTRLTVV.

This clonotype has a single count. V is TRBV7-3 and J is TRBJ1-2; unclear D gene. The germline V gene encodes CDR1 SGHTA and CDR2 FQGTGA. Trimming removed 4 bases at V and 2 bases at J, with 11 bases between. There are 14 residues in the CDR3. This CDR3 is CASSSVPTNYGYTF. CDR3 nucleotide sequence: TGTGCCAGCAGCTCGGTGCCCACCAACTATGGCTACACCTTC. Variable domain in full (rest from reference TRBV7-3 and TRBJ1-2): GAGVSQTPSNKVTEKGKYVELRCDPISGHTALYWYRQSLGQGPEFLIYFQGTGAADDSGLPNDRFFAVRPEGSVSTLKIQRTERGDSAVYLCASSSVPTNYGYTFGSGTRLTVV.

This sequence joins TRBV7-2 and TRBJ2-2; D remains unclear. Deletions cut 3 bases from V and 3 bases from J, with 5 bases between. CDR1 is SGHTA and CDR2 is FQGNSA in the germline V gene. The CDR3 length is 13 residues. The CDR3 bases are TGTGCCAGCAGCTTGACATACACCGGGGAGCTGTTTTTT. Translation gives CASSLTYTGELFF.

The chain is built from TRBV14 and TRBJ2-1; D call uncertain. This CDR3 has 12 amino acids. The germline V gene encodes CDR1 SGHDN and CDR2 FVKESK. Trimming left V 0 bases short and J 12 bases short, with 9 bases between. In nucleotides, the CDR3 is TGTGCCAGCAGCCAAGAGACGGATATGCAGTTCTTC. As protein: CASSQETDMQFF. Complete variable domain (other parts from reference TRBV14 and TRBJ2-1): EAGVTQFPSHSVIEKGQTVTLRCDPISGHDNLYWYRRVMGKEIKFLLHFVKESKQDESGMPNNRFLAERTGGTYSTLKVQPAELEDSGVYFCASSQETDMQFFGPGTRLTVL.

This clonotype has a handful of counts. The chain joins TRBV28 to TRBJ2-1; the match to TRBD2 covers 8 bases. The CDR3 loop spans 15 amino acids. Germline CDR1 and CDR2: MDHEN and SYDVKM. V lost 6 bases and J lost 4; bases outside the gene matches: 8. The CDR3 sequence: CASSLREGAYNEQFF. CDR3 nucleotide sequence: TGTGCCAGCAGCCTTCGGGAGGGCGCTTACAATGAGCAGTTCTTC. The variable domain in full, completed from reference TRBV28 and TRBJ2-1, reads DVKVTQSSRYLVKRTGEKVFLECVQDMDHENMFWYRQDPGLGLRLIYFSYDVKMKEKGDIPEGYSVSREKKERFSLILESASTNQTSMYLCASSLREGAYNEQFFGPGTRLTVL.

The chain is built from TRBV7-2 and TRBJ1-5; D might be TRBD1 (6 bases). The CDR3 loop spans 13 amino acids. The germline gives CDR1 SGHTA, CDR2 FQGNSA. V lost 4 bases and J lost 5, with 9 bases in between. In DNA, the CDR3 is TGTGCCAGCAGCTACGGGACATATCAGCCCCAGCATTTT. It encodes CASSYGTYQPQHF. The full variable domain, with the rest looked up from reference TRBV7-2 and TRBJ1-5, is GAGVSQSPSNKVTEKGKDVELRCDPISGHTALYWYRQSLGQGLEFLIYFQGNSAPDKSGLPSDRFSAERTGGSVSTLTIQRTQQEDSAVYLCASSYGTYQPQHFGDGTRLSIL.

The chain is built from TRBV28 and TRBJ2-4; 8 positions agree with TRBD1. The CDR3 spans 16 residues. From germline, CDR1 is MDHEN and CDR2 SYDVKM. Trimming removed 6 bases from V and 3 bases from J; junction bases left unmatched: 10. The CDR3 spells CASSLTGVIGKNIQYF. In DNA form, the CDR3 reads TGTGCCAGCAGCCTGACAGGGGTAATTGGCAAAAACATTCAGTACTTC.

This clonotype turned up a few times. The CDR3 region has the DNA TGCAGCGTTGGGAGGAGGGCGGGAGGGCTTAATGAGCAGTTCTTC. Encoded protein: CSVGRRAGGLNEQFF. The genes are TRBV29-1 and TRBJ2-1, with 9 bases aligning to TRBD2. The germline V gene encodes CDR1 SQVTM and CDR2 ANQGSEA. The CDR3 covers 15 residues. The trim removed 4 bases at V and 7 bases at J, leaving 11 bases unmatched.

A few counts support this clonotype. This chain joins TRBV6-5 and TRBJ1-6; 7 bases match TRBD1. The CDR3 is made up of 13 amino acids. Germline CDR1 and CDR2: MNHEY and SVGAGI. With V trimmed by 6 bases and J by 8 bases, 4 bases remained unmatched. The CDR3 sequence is CASSRTGDSPLHF. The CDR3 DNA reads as TGTGCCAGCAGCCGAACAGGGGATTCACCCCTCCACTTT.

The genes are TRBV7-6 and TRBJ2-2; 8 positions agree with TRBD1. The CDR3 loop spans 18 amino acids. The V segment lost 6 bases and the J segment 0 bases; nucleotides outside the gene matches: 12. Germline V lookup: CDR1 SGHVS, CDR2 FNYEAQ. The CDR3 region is CASRARQGLASNTGELFF. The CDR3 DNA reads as TGTGCCAGCAGGGCCCGACAGGGGCTAGCCTCGAACACCGGGGAGCTGTTTTTT.

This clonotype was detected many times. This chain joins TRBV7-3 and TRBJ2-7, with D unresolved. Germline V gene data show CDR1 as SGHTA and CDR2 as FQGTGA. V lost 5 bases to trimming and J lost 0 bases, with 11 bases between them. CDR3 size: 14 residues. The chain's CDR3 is CASSPDGSSYEQYF. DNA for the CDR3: TGTGCCAGCAGCCCCGACGGAAGCTCCTACGAGCAGTACTTC.